Listed here are 11 T cell receptor beta chains from one sample, sequenced in a study of CD8+ T cells in alopecia areata. Extracted from the samples, RNA was reverse transcribed into cDNA to serve as the sequencing template. Clones were read by immunoSEQ multiplex PCR, and TCRdb kept only the in-frame ones, dropping some. The sample includes approximately 120,000 clones, over 55% of them seen just once. Treatment indicated: oral pan-JAK inhibitor, 5-10 mg twice daily. Specimen: CD4+ T cells sorted from blood, collected at week 4, from a patient treated with tofacitinib. The receptors here all came from a human donor with alopecia areata.

This clone was seen more than once but under ten times. The chain uses TRBV7-2 and TRBJ2-5; D gene ambiguous. Germline loops: CDR1 SGHTA, CDR2 FQGNSA. V lost 2 bases, J lost 4 bases, and 5 bases lay in between. The CDR3 is made up of 12 amino acids. CDR3 nucleotides: TGTGCCAGCAGCTTATATCCAGAGACCCAGTACTTC. Amino acids: CASSLYPETQYF.

This clone showed up many times. J is TRBJ1-2 and V is TRBV4-3, with a weak D call TRBD1 (6 bases). Between the trimmed V and J ends, which lost 0 bases and 2 bases, there was a span of 10 bases. Germline V lookup: CDR1 LGHNA, CDR2 YSLEER. The CDR3 totals 15 residues. In DNA, the CDR3 is TGCGCCAGCAGCCAAGAGGGGGCGGGGAACTATGGCTACACCTTC. Amino acid sequence: CASSQEGAGNYGYTF.

The chain employs TRBV7-9 and TRBJ1-6, with TRBD1 matching 8 bases. Germline V gene data show CDR1 as SEHNR and CDR2 as FQNEAQ (reference sequence). With 5 bases clipped from V and 8 bases from J, the junction kept 5 bases outside the gene matches. This CDR3 is built from 14 residues. The CDR3 DNA sequence: TGTGCCAGCAGCACAACAGGGGGAGATTCACCCCTCCACTTT. Translated: CASSTTGGDSPLHF.

In its sample, this clone was seen a few times. The chain recombines TRBV6-5 with TRBJ2-5; D is unresolved. Germline V gene data show CDR1 as MNHEY and CDR2 as SVGAGI. The length of the CDR3 is 14 residues. V dropped 5 bases and J dropped 1 base, with 11 bases sitting between them. CDR3 sequence (DNA): TGTGCCAGCAGTGGTAGACGGATCCAAGAGACCCAGTACTTC. Translated, it gives CASSGRRIQETQYF.

The rearrangement joins TRBV7-9 to TRBJ2-5; D is possibly TRBD1 (6 bases). Germline CDR1 is SEHNR and CDR2 is FQNEAQ (reference sequence). This CDR3 has 14 residues. V was pared by 5 bases and J by 6 bases, with 16 bases between. In nucleotides, the CDR3 is TGTGCCAGCAGCCCACCCGGACAGCGAAAGACCCAGTACTTC. Translated, it gives CASSPPGQRKTQYF.

This clone showed up just a few times. This chain joins TRBV6-1 and TRBJ1-5; 7 bases align to TRBD1. The CDR3 runs to 14 residues. Germline assignment: CDR1 MNHNS and CDR2 SASEGT. The V gene end was trimmed by 6 bases and the J gene end by 2 bases; junction bases not matched to a gene: 4. CDR3 residues: CASRVTGGNQPQHF. CDR3 DNA: TGTGCCAGCAGGGTCACAGGGGGCAATCAGCCCCAGCATTTT.

The J gene is TRBJ1-5, the V gene TRBV4-1, with D maybe TRBD1 (6 bases). The germline V gene encodes CDR1 MGHRA and CDR2 YSYEKL. There are 15 residues in the CDR3. Trimming took 6 bases from V and 1 from J, leaving 13 bases between them. The DNA for the CDR3 is TGCGCCAGCAGGACAGGTTATGGGAGCAATCAGCCCCAGCATTTT. Encoded protein: CASRTGYGSNQPQHF.

The chain recombines TRBV7-3 with TRBJ2-1; D not certain. The germline CDR1 and CDR2 sequences are SGHTA and FQGTGA. This CDR3 spans 13 amino acids. Trimming left V 5 bases short and J 0 bases short, with 5 bases between. The CDR3 reads CASSASSYNEQFF. CDR3 coding DNA: TGTGCCAGCAGCGCGAGCTCCTACAATGAGCAGTTCTTC.

The table lists this clone with a count of one. The gene calls are TRBV6-5 and TRBJ1-1; D is ambiguous. In germline, CDR1 is MNHEY, CDR2 SVGAGI. The CDR3 sequence is 12 residues long. V was trimmed by 2 bases and J by 9 bases, leaving 10 bases between them. CDR3 bases: TGTGCCAGCAGTTACCTAAAGGGTAAAGCTTTCTTT. Its protein is CASSYLKGKAFF.

Concerning this clone itself: The sample carries other DNA sequences with the same CDR3. V is TRBV5-4 and J is TRBJ2-5, with D tentatively TRBD1 (6 bases). CDR1 and CDR2 (germline): SGHNT, YYREEE (reference sequence). The CDR3 sequence is 14 residues long. V was trimmed by 5 bases and J by 2 bases, leaving 13 bases between them. The CDR3 protein is CASSFTGSQETQYF. CDR3 DNA: TGTGCCAGCAGTTTTACAGGGAGTCAAGAGACCCAGTACTTC.

This clone was seen only once. The rearrangement links TRBV9 to TRBJ2-5; 8 bases line up with TRBD2. J gave up 5 bases and V 4 bases, and 10 bases lay outside the gene matches. The germline CDR1 and CDR2 sequences are SGDLS and YYNGEE. The CDR3 runs 15 residues. The CDR3 bases are TGTGCCAGCAGCCCCCGATTAGCGGGATTGGAGACCCAGTACTTC. It is translated as CASSPRLAGLETQYF. Complete variable domain (other parts from reference TRBV9 and TRBJ2-5): DSGVTQTPKHLITATGQRVTLRCSPRSGDLSVYWYQQSLDQGLQFLIQYYNGEERAKGNILERFSAQQFPDLHSELNLSSLELGDSALYFCASSPRLAGLETQYFGPGTRLLVL.